This is a list of T cell receptor beta chains from one sample in a study of T cell responses to AZD1222 COVID-19 vaccine. Method: immunoSEQ multiplex PCR; TCRdb's copy keeps in-frame clones and lacks some. The table has about 130,000 clones, over 90% seen once. This specimen was peripheral blood, taken on day 0 of AZD1222 vaccination. The source of these receptors is an adult in good health. Both conserved end residues are part of each CDR3. D genes are given only for firm matches. Rows may omit the clone size; those that give it use once, few, many or a size class.

clone size,V gene,J gene,D gene,CDR3 protein,CDR3 DNA
.,TRBV6-4,TRBJ2-1,TRBD2,CASNRTSGRWNEQFF,TGTGCCAGCAATCGGACTAGCGGGAGGTGGAATGAGCAGTTCTTC
.,TRBV7-9,TRBJ1-2,TRBD1,CASSTDRVDGYTF,TGTGCCAGCAGCACGGACAGGGTGGATGGCTACACCTTC
.,TRBV24-1,TRBJ2-6,TRBD1,CATSDLRGLISGANVLTF,TGTGCCACCAGTGATTTGAGGGGGCTGATCTCTGGGGCCAACGTCCTGACTTTC
.,TRBV7-9,TRBJ1-4,.,CASSLASGRVEKLFF,TGTGCCAGCAGCTTAGCGTCGGGGCGAGTTGAAAAACTGTTTTTT
.,TRBV5-4,TRBJ1-3,.,CASSFWASSGNTIYF,TGTGCCAGCAGCTTTTGGGCGAGCTCTGGAAACACCATATATTTT
.,TRBV7-8,TRBJ1-1,.,CASRINKNTEAFF,TGTGCCAGCAGAATTAACAAGAACACTGAAGCTTTCTTT
.,TRBV7-7,TRBJ2-7,.,CASSPSRQTPYEQYF,TGTGCCAGCAGCCCCAGTAGACAGACCCCCTACGAGCAGTACTTC
.,TRBV27,TRBJ2-5,.,CASSSILGAAQETQYF,TGTGCCAGCAGTTCCATCCTCGGGGCAGCCCAAGAGACCCAGTACTTC
once,TRBV6-2/TRBV6-3,TRBJ1-5,TRBD1,CASSSPRDRAYQPQHF,TGTGCCAGCAGTTCCCCCCGGGACAGGGCCTATCAGCCCCAGCATTTT
.,TRBV19,TRBJ1-5,.,CASSIQGGNQPQHF,TGTGCCAGTAGTATCCAGGGTGGCAATCAGCCCCAGCATTTT
few,TRBV21-1,TRBJ1-6,.,CASSKEKQGSSPLHF,TGTGCCAGCAGCAAAGAGAAGCAGGGCAGTTCACCCCTCCACTTT
.,TRBV28,TRBJ1-5,.,CASSWGVSNQPQHF,TGTGCCAGCAGTTGGGGGGTGAGCAATCAGCCCCAGCATTTT
.,TRBV5-1,TRBJ2-7,TRBD2,CASSLTAGASYEQYF,TGCGCCAGCAGCTTAACAGCGGGAGCCTCCTACGAGCAGTACTTC
.,TRBV30,TRBJ1-1,.,CAWSVLGGTAAEAFF,TGTGCCTGGAGTGTACTTGGGGGGACTGCGGCTGAAGCTTTCTTT
.,TRBV12-5,TRBJ1-1,.,CASGLHWNTEAFF,TGTGCTAGTGGCTTACACTGGAACACTGAAGCTTTCTTT
.,TRBV19,TRBJ2-3,.,CASSFTDTQYF,TGTGCCAGTAGTTTCACAGATACGCAGTATTTT
.,TRBV5-4,TRBJ1-2,TRBD1,CASSYQGAYTF,TGTGCCAGCAGTTATCAGGGGGCTTACACCTTC